This T cell receptor (beta chain) was obtained from a study of shared clonotypes between healthy human individuals (TCRdb year 2020). Looking at the study overall: The cohort comprised a couple of women and a few men aged 18 to 49 years. Libraries were prepared and TCR repertoires were sequenced by different laboratories using diverse techniques, in order to increase sequencing depth and limit assay-specific biases. To estimate repertoire size and how much clonotype sharing occurs between individuals, the study deeply sequenced the blood TCR repertoires of 4 to 6 healthy adults. For each donor, CD4 naive and CD4 memory were each given three plates, CD8 naive was given two plates, and CD8 memory was given one plate. Between about 0.94 and 8.9 billion PBMCs per donor were obtained by leukapheresis. Study-level results and caveats: Larger estimated clonotype richness was generally found for naive subsets than for memory subsets. Only blood was sampled, and tissue TCR repertoires likely differ from those in blood. Based on pairwise subsampling, the degree of clonotype sharing among donors was expected to be affected by sequencing depth. Compared with non-shared clonotypes, the clonotypes found in all four sorted-subset donors had higher generation probabilities. About 5% of naive CD4, around 3.6% of naive CD8, roughly 2.4% of memory CD4, and 0.4% of memory CD8 clonotypes were shared across four donors. The small number of donors limited the genetic and exposure-history diversity represented. Even with the large sequencing depth, rarefaction of the sorted-subset datasets indicated that sequencing was incomplete.

On this clone itself: What antigen it recognizes has not been identified. No per-base quality is available; no much larger clone lies one base away.

The donors were healthy, HIV-negative adults who had no recently reported acute infections or vaccinations. Every donor was a Caucasian adult living in Nashville, Tennessee, USA. CD4+ T cells were enriched by magnetic negative selection, after which naive cells were positively selected on CD45RA and the negative fraction was taken as the memory subset. After blood collection by leukapheresis, PBMCs were isolated using Ficoll-Histopaque density gradient centrifugation and then cryopreserved in the vapor phase of liquid nitrogen. Analytical flow cytometry was used to check the purity and quantity of every magnetically sorted T cell population. Each sorted fraction had its genomic DNA isolated and then quantified by UV absorbance on a Nanodrop 2000c. The germline V gene (reference sequence) gives CDR1 as SGHNT and CDR2 as YYREEE. V trim: 0 bases; J trim: 7 bases; unmatched bases: 11. From the cysteine up to the phenylalanine, the CDR3 has a length of 18 residues. The entry retains the CDR3 DNA only, 54 bases that are in frame from base 1.

TCR CDR3 regions were amplified from genomic DNA by multiplex PCR using the deep immunoSEQ assay. Extracted genomic DNA from each cell subset was spread evenly across all wells of several immunoSEQ 96-well plates, with each plate serving as a replicate. For sorted subsets, roughly 190 ng of genomic DNA, equivalent to 25,000 to 35,000 T cell genomes, went into each replicate PCR. Purified libraries were quantified with a Qubit 3.0 fluorometer, sized on a Bioanalyzer 2100, and re-quantified with the KAPA Library Quantification kit. Every immunoSEQ 96-well plate was sequenced on a dedicated single-read 150-cycle Illumina NextSeq 550 flow cell. Turning to the authors' computational methods: The immunoSEQ output contained only junctional sequences without quality scores, so filtering could not match that applied to full-length reads. To assign V/J genes and CDR3, sequences were annotated using PyIR, a Python wrapper for IgBLAST v1.9, with IMGT germline references. Any read was removed if the V/J assignment was weak (E-value above 1e-6), the CDR3 was missing, or the read contained stop codons, out-of-frame junctions, or ambiguous translated residues. V3J clonotypes were defined as sequences sharing the same inferred V gene, J gene, and CDR3 amino acid sequence. To compute the percentage overlap between repertoires, the number of shared unique clonotypes was divided by the size of the smaller repertoire. Repertoire richness was assessed with RTK rarefaction, the Chao1 estimator, and Recon v2.1 estimates of unobserved clonotypes. For all TCRbeta clonotypes obtained by the gDNA method from a few donors, generation probabilities were computed with OLGA. Sourced from immuneACCESS, this table was stored by TCRdb with only in-frame sequences that have V and J called. A share of the clones is absent; for the studies checked, an unresolved V gene accounts for under half, and the remainder has no known explanation. V and J calls and clone size are as listed in that table; D and trimming were resolved from the DNA. Recorded for this sample are about 2.3 million clones; 85% to 95% of them occurred a single time. The ten largest make up more than 0.35% of the sample.

The receptor's source is a man younger than 35 in good health. Some clones in this sample may be carry-over from other donors' samples. Source material: naive CD4+ T cells from PBMCs. The cell subset or site tag for this specimen amounts to: CD45RA+ positively selected. The chain joins TRBV5-4 to TRBJ2-1; 12 nucleotides in the junction match TRBD2. The DNA sequence follows: TGTGCCAGCAGCTTGGGGGGGCTAGCGGGAGGGCCGGGGAATGAGCAGTTCTTC. Its translation reads: CASSLGGLAGGPGNEQFF. The entire variable domain, with the stretches around the CDR3 drawn from the reference TRBV5-4 and TRBJ2-1 proteins, is ETGVTQSPTHLIKTRGQQVTLRCSSQSGHNTVSWYQQALGQGPQFIFQYYREEENGRGNFPPRFSGLQFPNYSSELNVNALELDDSALYLCASSLGGLAGGPGNEQFFGPGTRLTVL.